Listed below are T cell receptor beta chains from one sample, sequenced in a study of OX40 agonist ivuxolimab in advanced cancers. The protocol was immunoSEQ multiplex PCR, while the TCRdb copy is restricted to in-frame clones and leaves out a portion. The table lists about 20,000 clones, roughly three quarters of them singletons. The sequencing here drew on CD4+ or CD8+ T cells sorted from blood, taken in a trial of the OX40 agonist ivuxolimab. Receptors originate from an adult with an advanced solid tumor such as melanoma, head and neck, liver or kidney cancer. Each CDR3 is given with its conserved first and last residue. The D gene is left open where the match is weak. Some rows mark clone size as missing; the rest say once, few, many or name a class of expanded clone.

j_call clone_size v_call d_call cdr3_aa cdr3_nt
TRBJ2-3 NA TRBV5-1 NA CASSLVSHQDTQYF TGCGCCAGCAGCTTGGTGAGCCATCAAGATACGCAGTATTTT
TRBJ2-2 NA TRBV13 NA CASSSSYRDNTGELFF TGTGCCAGCAGCTCAAGTTACAGGGACAACACCGGGGAGCTGTTTTTT
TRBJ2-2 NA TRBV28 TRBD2 CASSLYGLAGVTGELFF TGTGCCAGCAGTTTATATGGGCTAGCGGGAGTCACCGGGGAGCTGTTTTTT
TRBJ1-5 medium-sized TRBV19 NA CARGVPDRSSLTCSNQPQHF TGTGCCAGGGGAGTGCCGGACAGATCTTCGTTAACCTGTAGCAATCAGCCCCAGCATTTT
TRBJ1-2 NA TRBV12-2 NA CASRFHSGTLANYGYTF TGTGCAAGTCGCTTTCACTCGGGAACCCTTGCTAACTATGGCTACACCTTC
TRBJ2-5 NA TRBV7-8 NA CASSLGGGGQTGETQYF TGTGCCAGCAGCTTAGGGGGGGGCGGCCAGACAGGAGAGACCCAGTACTTC
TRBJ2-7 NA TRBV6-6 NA CASSYSRSGSNEQYF TGTGCCAGCAGTTACTCGAGATCCGGATCCAACGAGCAGTACTTC
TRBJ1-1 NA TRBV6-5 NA CASSYSERGGTEAFF TGTGCCAGCAGTTACTCGGAGAGGGGAGGCACTGAAGCTTTCTTT
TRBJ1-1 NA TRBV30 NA CAWTTTGNTEAFF TGTGCCTGGACTACGACAGGGAACACTGAAGCTTTCTTT
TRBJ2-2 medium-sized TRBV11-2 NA CASSLVYIAGELFF TGTGCCAGCAGCTTAGTATATATTGCCGGGGAGCTGTTTTTT
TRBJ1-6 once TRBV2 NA CASSGAGVHNSPLHF TGTGCCAGCAGTGGTGCAGGGGTACATAATTCACCCCTCCACTTT
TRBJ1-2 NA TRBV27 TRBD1 CASSASTGLYGYTF TGTGCCAGCAGTGCATCGACAGGGCTCTATGGCTACACCTTC
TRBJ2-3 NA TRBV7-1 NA CASSPTGVQDTQYF TGTGCCAGCAGCCCTACCGGGGTTCAAGATACGCAGTATTTT
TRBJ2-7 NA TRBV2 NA CASSSSGLSPYYEQYF TGTGCCAGCAGTTCGAGCGGACTCTCACCCTACTACGAGCAGTACTTC
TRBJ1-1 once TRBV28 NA CASRTIHDMNTEAFF TGTGCCAGTCGGACAATTCACGACATGAACACTGAAGCTTTCTTT
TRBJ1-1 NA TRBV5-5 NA CASSLVGRTEAFF TGTGCCAGCAGCTTGGTTGGGAGAACTGAAGCTTTCTTT
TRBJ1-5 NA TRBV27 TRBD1 CASSRDRAGNQPQHF TGTGCCAGCAGCCGGGACAGGGCTGGCAATCAGCCCCAGCATTTT
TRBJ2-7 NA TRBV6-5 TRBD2 CASRPSGGGSYEQYF TGTGCCAGCAGACCTAGCGGGGGGGGAAGCTACGAGCAGTACTTC
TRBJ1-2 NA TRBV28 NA CASSFGGGRGPRNYGYTF TGTGCCAGCAGTTTTGGAGGCGGCAGGGGCCCTCGGAACTATGGCTACACCTTC
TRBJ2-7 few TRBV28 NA CASGAGLTYEQYF TGTGCCAGCGGGGCGGGACTCACATACGAGCAGTACTTC
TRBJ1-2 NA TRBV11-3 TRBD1 CASSPTGDYGYTF TGTGCCAGCAGCCCGACAGGGGACTATGGCTACACCTTC
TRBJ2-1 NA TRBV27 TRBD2 CASWTRIGEQFF TGTGCCAGCTGGACTAGGATCGGGGAGCAGTTCTTC
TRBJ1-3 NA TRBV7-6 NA CASSFLRGGASFSSGNTIYF TGTGCCAGCAGCTTTTTGCGTGGGGGCGCGTCCTTTTCCTCTGGAAACACCATATATTTT
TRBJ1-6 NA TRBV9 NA CASSVEQGPKDNSPLHF TGTGCCAGCAGCGTAGAACAGGGACCAAAGGATAATTCACCCCTCCACTTT
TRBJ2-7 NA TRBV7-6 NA CASSLGSYEQYF TGTGCCAGCAGCTTAGGCTCCTACGAGCAGTACTTC
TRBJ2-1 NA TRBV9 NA CASSVADNEQFF TGTGCCAGCAGCGTAGCCGACAATGAGCAGTTCTTC
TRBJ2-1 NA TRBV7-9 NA CASSLVPGNEQFF TGTGCCAGCAGCTTAGTGCCAGGAAATGAGCAGTTCTTC
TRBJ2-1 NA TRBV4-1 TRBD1 CASSQDLGQGAYEQFF TGCGCCAGCAGCCAAGATTTGGGGCAGGGGGCTTATGAGCAGTTCTTC
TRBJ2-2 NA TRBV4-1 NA CASRPPGTRGGELFF TGCGCCAGCAGACCACCAGGGACTCGAGGCGGGGAGCTGTTTTTT
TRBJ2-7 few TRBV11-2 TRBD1 CASSEDRTHSYEQYF TGTGCCAGCAGCGAGGACAGGACCCACTCCTACGAGCAGTACTTC
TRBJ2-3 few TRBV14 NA CASSQTFRDTQYF TGTGCCAGCAGCCAGACCTTCAGGGATACGCAGTATTTT
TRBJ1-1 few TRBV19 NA CASKWGDTEAFF TGTGCCAGTAAATGGGGGGACACTGAAGCTTTCTTT
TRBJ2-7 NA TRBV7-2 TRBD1 CASSLAQGAAYEQYF TGTGCCAGCAGCTTAGCCCAGGGGGCGGCATACGAGCAGTACTTC
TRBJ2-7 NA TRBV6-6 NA CATSVGDEQYF TGTGCCACCAGCGTCGGGGACGAGCAGTACTTC
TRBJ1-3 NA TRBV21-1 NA CASSNVQPDCSGNTIYF TGTGCCAGCAGCAACGTGCAGCCTGATTGCTCTGGAAACACCATATATTTT
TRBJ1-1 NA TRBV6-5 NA CASTLDRLNTEAFF TGTGCCAGCACCCTTGACAGACTGAACACTGAAGCTTTCTTT
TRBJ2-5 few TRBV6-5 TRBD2 CASSYVTSGQETQYF TGTGCCAGCAGTTACGTGACTAGCGGACAAGAGACCCAGTACTTC
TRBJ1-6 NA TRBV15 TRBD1 CATSQSTDRGFSYNSPLHF TGTGCCACCAGTCAGAGTACCGACAGGGGGTTCTCCTATAATTCACCCCTCCACTTT
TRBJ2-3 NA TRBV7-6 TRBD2 CASSALVGRGGPNTQYF TGTGCCAGCAGCGCCCTGGTTGGGCGGGGGGGTCCGAATACGCAGTATTTT
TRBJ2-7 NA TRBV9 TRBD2 CASSAQDLAGAYEQYF TGTGCCAGCAGCGCCCAAGATCTAGCGGGGGCCTACGAGCAGTACTTC
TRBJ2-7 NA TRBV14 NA CASSPEGGFDEQYF TGTGCCAGCAGCCCCGAGGGGGGCTTCGACGAGCAGTACTTC
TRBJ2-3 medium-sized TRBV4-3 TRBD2 CASSQDLSGGVDTQYF TGCGCCAGCAGCCAAGATCTAAGCGGGGGGGTAGATACGCAGTATTTT
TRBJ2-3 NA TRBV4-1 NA CASNLRTSRPPDTQYF TGCGCCAGCAACTTAAGGACAAGCCGACCCCCAGATACGCAGTATTTT
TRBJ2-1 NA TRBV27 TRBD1 CASSLSERQGYNEQFF TGTGCCAGCAGTTTATCGGAGAGACAGGGATACAATGAGCAGTTCTTC
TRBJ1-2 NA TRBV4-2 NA CASSQYGLQDYGYTF TGTGCCAGCAGCCAATACGGCCTACAGGACTATGGCTACACCTTC
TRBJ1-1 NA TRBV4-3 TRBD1 CASRWGQGILTEAFF TGCGCCAGCAGGTGGGGACAGGGCATTCTCACTGAAGCTTTCTTT
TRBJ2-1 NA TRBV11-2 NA CASYRVNEQFF TGTGCCAGCTACAGGGTTAATGAGCAGTTCTTC
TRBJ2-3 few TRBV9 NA CASSVGGFMTDTQYF TGTGCCAGCAGCGTAGGGGGATTCATGACAGATACGCAGTATTTT
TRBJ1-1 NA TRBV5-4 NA CASSQGLEPDGGNTEAFF TGCGCCAGCAGCCAAGGACTTGAACCGGATGGAGGGAACACTGAAGCTTTCTTT
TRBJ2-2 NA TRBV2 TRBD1 CASSEILGQGTGELFF TGTGCCAGCAGTGAAATTTTGGGACAGGGGACCGGGGAGCTGTTTTTT
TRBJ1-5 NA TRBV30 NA CAWSDRGYSNQPQHF TGTGCCTGGAGTGACCGGGGGTATAGCAATCAGCCCCAGCATTTT
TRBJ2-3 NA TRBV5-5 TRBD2 CASSSRTSTTDTQYF TGTGCCAGCAGCTCCCGGACTAGCACCACAGATACGCAGTATTTT
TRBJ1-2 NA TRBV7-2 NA CASSPIDRVRGYTF TGTGCCAGCAGCCCAATCGACAGAGTCCGAGGCTACACCTTC
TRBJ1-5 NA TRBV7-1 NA CASSLVEGSGQPQHF TGTGCCAGCAGCTTAGTGGAAGGTTCCGGTCAGCCCCAGCATTTT
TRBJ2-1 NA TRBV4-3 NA CASSQDGTNEQFF TGCGCCAGCAGCCAAGATGGGACAAATGAGCAGTTCTTC